This paragraph reports one T cell receptor beta chain. Its antigen remains unidentified. Baseline was the first blood sampling point, followed by cycle 4 day 1 and cycle 7 day 1. This entry is derived from a study of OX40 agonist ivuxolimab in advanced cancers. Turning to the study itself: People in dose escalation had one of these cancers: hepatocellular carcinoma, melanoma, renal cell or head and neck cancer.

Overall study findings and caveats: At doses 0.1 to 3.0 mg/kg, CD4+ and CD8+ clones expanded. In CD8+ T cells, expanded clones were on average more numerous than in CD4+.

The method was immunoSEQ multiplex PCR; TCRdb's version includes in-frame clones alone and lacks a portion of them. The table includes tens of thousands of clones, approximately 86% detected once. The receptor was isolated from an adult with an advanced solid tumor such as melanoma, head and neck, liver or kidney cancer. Sample: CD4+ or CD8+ T cells sorted from blood, taken in a trial of the OX40 agonist ivuxolimab.

CDR3 sequence reads: CASSSQGLQEQFF. The CDR3 DNA follows: TGTGCCAGTAGTAGCCAGGGACTGCAGGAGCAGTTCTTC. The chain combines TRBV19 with TRBJ2-1, with a weak D call TRBD2 (6 bases). The ends were cut back, 4 bases at V and 10 bases at J, with 14 bases in the middle. The CDR3 contains 13 residues. Looked up from germline, CDR1 is LNHDA and CDR2 is SQIVND (reference sequence).